This T cell receptor (beta chain) came from a study of T cell repertoires in cytomegalovirus infection. About the research overall: It was the public TCR beta signatures that indicated both CMV infection and matching HLA type. General observations from the study: The ex vivo response was dominated by HLA-C-restricted CMV-specific TCR beta clonotypes. Accumulated public TCR beta family frequency recognized individuals carrying CMV together with the relevant HLA.

This CDR3 has 16 residues. V shed 2 bases and J shed 6 bases, with 20 bases lying between them. CDR1 and CDR2 from the germline V gene are SGHNT and YYREEE (reference sequence). In TCRdb, the reads were re-called with MiXCR into one record per CDR3 protein. The table lists about 200,000 distinct CDR3 sequences, 8% to 10% of them singletons, with about 4.2% in the top ten. As for this clonotype: Its antigen remains unknown.

The J gene is TRBJ1-1, the V gene TRBV5-4; unclear D gene. The sequencing input was PBMCs. The TCR was taken from a human donor in good health (CMV status not recorded). Some clones in this sample may be carry-over from other donors' samples. The CDR3 region has the DNA TGTGCCAGCAGCTTAGGCTCCCGAGGGTCCGACGCTGAAGCTTTCTTT. Translated: CASSLGSRGSDAEAFF.